The clone carrying this TCR beta chain has more than one count but fewer than ten. Antigen: not known. From the reads, TCRdb called clonotypes with MiXCR, one entry per CDR3 protein. The table lists 150,000 to 200,000 distinct CDR3 sequences, approximately 30% of them singletons, with 30% to 35% in the top ten. These data come from a study of T cell repertoires in cytomegalovirus infection. Study overall: Both a matching HLA type and CMV infection were indicated by public TCR beta signatures. General study results and limits: Clonotypes of TCR beta that were HLA-C-restricted and CMV-specific dominated the ex vivo response.

The CDR3 is 15 amino acids. Germline V CDR1 and CDR2: SGHAT, FQNNGV. Trimming cost V 5 bases and J 3 bases, with 13 bases left between them. Sequenced input: PBMCs. The genes are TRBV11-2 and TRBJ1-4; D not resolved. The receptor's source is a human donor in good health (CMV status not recorded). Some clones in this sample may be carry-over from other donors' samples. The CDR3 sequence is CASSPYVGSNEKLFF. The CDR3 nucleotides are TGTGCCAGCAGCCCATATGTTGGGTCTAATGAAAAACTGTTTTTT.